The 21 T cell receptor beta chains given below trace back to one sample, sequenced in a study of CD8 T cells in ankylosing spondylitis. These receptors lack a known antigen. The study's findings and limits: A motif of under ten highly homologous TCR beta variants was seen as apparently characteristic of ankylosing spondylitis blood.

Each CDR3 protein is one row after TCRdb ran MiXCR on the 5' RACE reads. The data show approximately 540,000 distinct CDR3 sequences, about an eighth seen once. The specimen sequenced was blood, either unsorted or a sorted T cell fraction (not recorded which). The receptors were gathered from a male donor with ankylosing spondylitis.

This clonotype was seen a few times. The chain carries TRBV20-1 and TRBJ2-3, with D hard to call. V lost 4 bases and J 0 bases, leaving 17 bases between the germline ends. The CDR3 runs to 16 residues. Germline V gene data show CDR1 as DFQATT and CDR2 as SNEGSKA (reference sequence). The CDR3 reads CSATPPRRPSTDTQYF. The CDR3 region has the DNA TGCAGTGCTACCCCCCCTCGGCGGCCTAGCACAGATACGCAGTATTTT.

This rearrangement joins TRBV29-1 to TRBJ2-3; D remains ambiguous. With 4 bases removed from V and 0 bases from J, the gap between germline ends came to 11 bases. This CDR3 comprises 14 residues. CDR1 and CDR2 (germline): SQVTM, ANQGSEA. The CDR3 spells CSVGPILSTDTQYF. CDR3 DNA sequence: TGCAGCGTTGGCCCAATTTTAAGCACAGATACGCAGTATTTT.

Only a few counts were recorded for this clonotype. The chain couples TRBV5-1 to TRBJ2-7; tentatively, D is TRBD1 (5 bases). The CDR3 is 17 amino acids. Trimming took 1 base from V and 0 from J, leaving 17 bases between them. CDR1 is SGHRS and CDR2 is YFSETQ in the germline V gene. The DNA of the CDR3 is TGCGCCAGCAGCTTGATGATGGGGCGGATTAGCTCCTACGAGCAGTACTTC. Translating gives CASSLMMGRISSYEQYF.

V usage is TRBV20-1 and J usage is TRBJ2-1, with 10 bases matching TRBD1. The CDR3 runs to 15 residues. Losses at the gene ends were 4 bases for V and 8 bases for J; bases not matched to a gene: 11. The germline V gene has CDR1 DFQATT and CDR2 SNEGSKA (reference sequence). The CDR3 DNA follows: TGCAGTGCTAAATCCCGGGACAGGGGCGTAGATGAGCAGTTCTTC. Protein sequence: CSAKSRDRGVDEQFF.

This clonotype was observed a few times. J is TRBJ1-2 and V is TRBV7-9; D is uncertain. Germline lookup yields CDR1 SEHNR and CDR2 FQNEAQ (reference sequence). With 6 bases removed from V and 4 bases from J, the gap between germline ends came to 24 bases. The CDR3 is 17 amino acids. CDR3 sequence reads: CASSSRNRAGNLYGYTF. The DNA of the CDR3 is TGTGCCAGCAGTTCTCGGAATAGGGCCGGGAACCTCTATGGCTACACCTTC.

The CDR3 sequence: CASSSDGTNTEAFF. DNA of the CDR3: TGTGCCAGCTCATCGGACGGAACGAACACTGAAGCTTTCTTT. V usage is TRBV18 and J usage is TRBJ1-1, with D uncertain. Germline V gene sequence: CDR1 KGHSH, CDR2 LQKENI. The CDR3 runs to 14 residues. The V and J ends lost 5 bases and 1 base respectively, with 11 bases between them.

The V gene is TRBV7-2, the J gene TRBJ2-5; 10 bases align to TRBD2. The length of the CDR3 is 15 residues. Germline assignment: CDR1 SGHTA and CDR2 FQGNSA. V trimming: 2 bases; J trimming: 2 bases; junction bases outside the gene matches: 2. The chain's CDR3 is CASSLLLAGQETQYF. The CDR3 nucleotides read TGTGCCAGCAGCTTATTACTAGCGGGGCAAGAGACCCAGTACTTC.

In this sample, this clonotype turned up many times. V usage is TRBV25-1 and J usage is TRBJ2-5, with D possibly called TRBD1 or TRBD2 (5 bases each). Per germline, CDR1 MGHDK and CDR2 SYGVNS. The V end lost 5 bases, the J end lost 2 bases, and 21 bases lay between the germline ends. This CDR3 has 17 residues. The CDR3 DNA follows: TGTGCCAGCAGTCCCTTAAGAGGGGCGGGCAGGCAAGAGACCCAGTACTTC. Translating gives CASSPLRGAGRQETQYF.

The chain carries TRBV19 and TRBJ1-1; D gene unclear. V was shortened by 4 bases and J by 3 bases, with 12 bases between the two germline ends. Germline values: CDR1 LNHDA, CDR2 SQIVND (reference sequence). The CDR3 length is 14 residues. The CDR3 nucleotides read TGTGCCAGTAGTAATGGACTAATGGACACTGAAGCTTTCTTT. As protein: CASSNGLMDTEAFF.

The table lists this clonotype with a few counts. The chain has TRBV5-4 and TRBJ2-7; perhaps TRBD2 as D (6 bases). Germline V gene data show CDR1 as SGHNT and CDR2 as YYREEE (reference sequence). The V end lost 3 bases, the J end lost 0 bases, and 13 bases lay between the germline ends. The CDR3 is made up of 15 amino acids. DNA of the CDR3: TGTGCCAGCAGCTCAGCGGGCCTGTACTCCTACGAGCAGTACTTC. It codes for CASSSAGLYSYEQYF. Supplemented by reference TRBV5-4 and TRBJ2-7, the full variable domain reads ETGVTQSPTHLIKTRGQQVTLRCSSQSGHNTVSWYQQALGQGPQFIFQYYREEENGRGNFPPRFSGLQFPNYSSELNVNALELDDSALYLCASSSAGLYSYEQYFGPGTRLTVT.

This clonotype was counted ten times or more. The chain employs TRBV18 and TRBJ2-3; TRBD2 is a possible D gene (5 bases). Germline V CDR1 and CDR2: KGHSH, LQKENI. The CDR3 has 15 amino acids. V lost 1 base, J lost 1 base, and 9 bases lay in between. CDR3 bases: TGTGCCAGCTCACCACAGGAGAGGGGCACAGATACGCAGTATTTT. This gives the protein CASSPQERGTDTQYF.

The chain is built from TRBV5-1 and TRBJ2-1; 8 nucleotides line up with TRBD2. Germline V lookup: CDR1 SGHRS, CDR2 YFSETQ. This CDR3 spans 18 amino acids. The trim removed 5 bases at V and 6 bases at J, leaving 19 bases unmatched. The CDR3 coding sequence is TGCGCCAGCAGACTGAGTCAGGGATCGAGCGGGAGCCTCAATGAGCAGTTCTTC. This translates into CASRLSQGSSGSLNEQFF.

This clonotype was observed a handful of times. CDR3 sequence (DNA): TGCGCCAGCAGCCTGGACACTAACAATGAGCAGTTCTTC. Protein sequence: CASSLDTNNEQFF. The rearrangement joins TRBV5-1 to TRBJ2-1; tentative D call: TRBD1 (5 bases). Trimming removed 4 bases from V and 5 bases from J, with 10 bases in between. CDR1 and CDR2 (germline): SGHRS, YFSETQ. CDR3 length: 13 residues.

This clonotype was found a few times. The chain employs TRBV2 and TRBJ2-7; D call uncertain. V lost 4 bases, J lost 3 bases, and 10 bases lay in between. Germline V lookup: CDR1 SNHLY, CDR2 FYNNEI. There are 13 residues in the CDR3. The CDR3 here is CASSGGLYYEQYF. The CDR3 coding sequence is TGTGCCAGCAGTGGAGGTCTATACTACGAGCAGTACTTC.

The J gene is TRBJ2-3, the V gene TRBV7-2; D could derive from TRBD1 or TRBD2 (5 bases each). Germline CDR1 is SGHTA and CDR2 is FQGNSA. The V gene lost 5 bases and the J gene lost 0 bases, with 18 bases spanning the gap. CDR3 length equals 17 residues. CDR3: CASSLGTGTSSTDTQYF. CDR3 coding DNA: TGTGCCAGCAGCCTGGGAACCGGGACCTCTAGCACAGATACGCAGTATTTT.

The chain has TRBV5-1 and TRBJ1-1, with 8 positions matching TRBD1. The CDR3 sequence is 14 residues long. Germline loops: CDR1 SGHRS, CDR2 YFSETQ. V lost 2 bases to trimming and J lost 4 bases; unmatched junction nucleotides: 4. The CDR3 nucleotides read TGCGCCAGCAGCTTCCTAACAGGGGGCACTGAAGCTTTCTTT. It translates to CASSFLTGGTEAFF.

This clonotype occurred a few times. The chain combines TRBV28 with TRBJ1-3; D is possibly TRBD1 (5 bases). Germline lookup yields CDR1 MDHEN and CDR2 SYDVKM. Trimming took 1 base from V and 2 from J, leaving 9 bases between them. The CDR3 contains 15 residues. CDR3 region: CASSLFPQAGNTIYF. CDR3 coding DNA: TGTGCCAGCAGTTTATTTCCACAGGCTGGAAACACCATATATTTT.

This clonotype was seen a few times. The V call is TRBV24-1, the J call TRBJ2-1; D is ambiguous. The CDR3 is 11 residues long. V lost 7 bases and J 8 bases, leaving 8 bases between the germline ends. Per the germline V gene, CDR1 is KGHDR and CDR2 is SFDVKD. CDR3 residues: CATRLRDEQFF. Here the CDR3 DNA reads TGTGCCACCAGGCTGCGAGATGAGCAGTTCTTC.

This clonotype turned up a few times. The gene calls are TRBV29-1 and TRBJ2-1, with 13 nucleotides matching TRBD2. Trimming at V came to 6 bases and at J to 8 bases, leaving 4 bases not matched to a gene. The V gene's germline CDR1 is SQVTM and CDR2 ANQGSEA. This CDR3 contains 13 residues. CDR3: CSVGLAGADEQFF. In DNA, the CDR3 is TGCAGCGTAGGACTAGCGGGGGCGGATGAGCAGTTCTTC.

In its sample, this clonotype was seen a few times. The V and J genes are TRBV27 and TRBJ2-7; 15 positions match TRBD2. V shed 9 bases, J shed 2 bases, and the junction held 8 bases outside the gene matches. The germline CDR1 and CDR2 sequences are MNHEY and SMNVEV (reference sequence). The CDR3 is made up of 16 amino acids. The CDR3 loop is CASTPRTSGRAYEQYF. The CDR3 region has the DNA TGTGCCAGTACCCCGAGGACTAGCGGGAGGGCCTACGAGCAGTACTTC.

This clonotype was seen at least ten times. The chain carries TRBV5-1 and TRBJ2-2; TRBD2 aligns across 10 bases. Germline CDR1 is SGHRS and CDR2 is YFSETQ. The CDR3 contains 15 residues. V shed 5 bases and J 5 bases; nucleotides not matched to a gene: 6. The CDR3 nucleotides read TGCGCCAGCAGTTCTAGCGGGAGTAAGACCGGGGAGCTGTTTTTT. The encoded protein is CASSSSGSKTGELFF. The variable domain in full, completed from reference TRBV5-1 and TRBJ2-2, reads KAGVTQTPRYLIKTRGQQVTLSCSPISGHRSVSWYQQTPGQGLQFLFEYFSETQRNKGNFPGRFSGRQFSNSRSEMNVSTLELGDSALYLCASSSSGSKTGELFFGEGSRLTVL.